This T cell receptor (beta chain) was sequenced during a study of immune characterization of retroperitoneal liposarcoma. MiXCR, run by TCRdb on the PCR reads, gives a single entry per CDR3 protein. The sample yields about 10,000 distinct CDR3 sequences, 50% seen once. The length of the CDR3 is 15 residues. Germline V gene data show CDR1 as MNHNY and CDR2 as SVGAGI (reference sequence). The sample consisted of tumor tissue. The clonotype was recovered from a female donor with retroperitoneal liposarcoma. The J gene is TRBJ2-7, the V gene TRBV6-6, with TRBD1 matching 9 bases. The J call may be wrong; the DNA end is better matched by TRBJ2-1. DNA for the CDR3: TGTGCCAGCAGTTACTCGGGGGACAGGGCCTACGAGCAGTTCTTC. Translation gives CASSYSGDRAYEQFF.